A single sample is the source of the 20 T cell receptor beta chains below, sequenced in a study of shared clonotypes between healthy human individuals (dated by TCRdb to about 2020). Receptor libraries were prepared by the immunoSEQ multiplex PCR assay. The clones in this table, taken by TCRdb from immuneACCESS, are in-frame only. Not every clone is retained; where verified, under half of the shortfall comes from an unresolved V gene, and the cause of the rest is unknown. The sample includes 450,000 to 600,000 clones, with 79% observed a single time. Together, the top ten hold roughly 13% of the sample. Sequencing input: PBMCs. The receptors were gathered from a woman aged 40 to 50 in good health. Some clones in this sample may be carry-over from other donors' samples.

The chain recombines TRBV2 with TRBJ1-5, with D unresolved. Trimming removed 1 base from V and 3 bases from J, with 7 bases in between. Germline CDR1 SNHLY, CDR2 FYNNEI. This CDR3 spans 14 amino acids. The CDR3 loop reads CASSEGGNNQPQHF. The CDR3 DNA sequence: TGTGCCAGCAGTGAAGGAGGTAACAATCAGCCCCAGCATTTT.

The chain links TRBV29-1 to TRBJ2-1, with a tentative D call TRBD1 (7 bases). V lost 7 bases, J lost 5 bases, and 12 bases lay in between. This CDR3 spans 12 amino acids. CDR1 SQVTM and CDR2 ANQGSEA come from the germline V gene. CDR3 residues: CSGGDSNNEQFF. The CDR3 nucleotides are TGCAGCGGCGGGGACAGTAACAATGAGCAGTTCTTC.

A single count supports this clone. This chain links TRBV18 with TRBJ1-3, with D unclear. The CDR3 sequence is 16 residues long. Germline V CDR1 and CDR2: KGHSH, LQKENI. V dropped 5 bases and J dropped 0 bases, with 14 bases sitting between them. This chain's CDR3 is CASSNLQLGSGNTIYF. In DNA form, the CDR3 reads TGTGCCAGCTCAAATTTACAGCTTGGCTCTGGAAACACCATATATTTT.

The rearrangement joins TRBV7-2 to TRBJ2-1, with 9 bases matching TRBD2. This CDR3 contains 15 residues. Germline V gives CDR1 SGHTA, CDR2 FQGNSA. Trimming took 7 bases from V and 4 from J; bases not matched to a gene: 8. CDR3 sequence: CASTTLAGIYNEQFF. In nucleotides, the CDR3 is TGTGCCAGCACCACCCTAGCGGGGATTTACAATGAGCAGTTCTTC.

J is TRBJ2-2 and V is TRBV7-9; TRBD2 agrees at 11 bases. V was pared by 4 bases and J by 2 bases, with 6 bases of the junction left unmatched. Germline assignment: CDR1 SEHNR and CDR2 FQNEAQ (reference sequence). CDR3 length: 17 amino acids. CDR3 amino acids: CASSWPGLAGNTGELFF. The CDR3, as DNA: TGTGCCAGCAGCTGGCCCGGACTAGCGGGCAACACCGGGGAGCTGTTTTTT.

The gene calls are TRBV19 and TRBJ2-7, with 7 bases identical to TRBD2. The CDR3 totals 15 residues. V gave up 3 bases and J gave up 1 base; unmatched junction bases: 6. CDR1 and CDR2 from the germline V gene are LNHDA and SQIVND (reference sequence). In nucleotides, the CDR3 is TGTGCCAGTAGTATGGGCGGGAGTCAGTCCTACGAGCAGTACTTC. It codes for CASSMGGSQSYEQYF.

The chain carries TRBV28 and TRBJ2-2, with D tentatively TRBD2 (5 bases). Germline V gene lookup returns CDR1 MDHEN and CDR2 SYDVKM. Trimming removed 3 bases from V and 6 bases from J, with 11 bases in between. This CDR3 comprises 14 residues. CDR3 residues: CASSFPSSAGELFF. The CDR3 nucleotides read TGTGCCAGCAGTTTTCCTAGCTCCGCCGGGGAGCTGTTTTTT.

J is TRBJ2-7 and V is TRBV7-3; 8 positions agree with TRBD1. V was clipped by 5 bases and J by 7 bases; unmatched bases: 13. Germline CDR1 reads SGHTA; CDR2 reads FQGTGA. CDR3 length: 15 amino acids. The CDR3, as DNA: TGTGCCAGCAGCGCACAGACAGGGGTAACGAGGGAGCAGTACTTC. Translated, it gives CASSAQTGVTREQYF. Full variable domain (rest looked up from reference TRBV7-3 and TRBJ2-7): GAGVSQTPSNKVTEKGKYVELRCDPISGHTALYWYRQSLGQGPEFLIYFQGTGAADDSGLPNDRFFAVRPEGSVSTLKIQRTERGDSAVYLCASSAQTGVTREQYFGPGTRLTVT.

V usage is TRBV18 and J usage is TRBJ1-4; D is perhaps TRBD1 (5 bases). V was pared by 3 bases and J by 12 bases, with 8 bases between. Germline CDR1 KGHSH, CDR2 LQKENI. The CDR3 extends over 11 amino acids. The CDR3 region has the DNA TGTGCCAGCTCACCTGGGACCGAACTGTTTTTT. This sequence encodes CASSPGTELFF.

The V and J genes are TRBV5-1 and TRBJ2-7, with D tentatively TRBD2 (5 bases). The CDR3 is 14 residues long. Deletions cut 5 bases from V and 1 base from J, with 13 bases between. CDR1 and CDR2 (germline): SGHRS, YFSETQ. CDR3 residues: CASSGSDPSYEQYF. The CDR3, as DNA: TGCGCCAGCAGTGGGAGCGATCCTTCCTACGAGCAGTACTTC. Complete variable domain (other parts from reference TRBV5-1 and TRBJ2-7): KAGVTQTPRYLIKTRGQQVTLSCSPISGHRSVSWYQQTPGQGLQFLFEYFSETQRNKGNFPGRFSGRQFSNSRSEMNVSTLELGDSALYLCASSGSDPSYEQYFGPGTRLTVT.

J is TRBJ2-1 and V is TRBV19; 12 bases fit TRBD2. V was clipped by 4 bases and J by 15 bases; unmatched bases: 7. The germline gives CDR1 LNHDA, CDR2 SQIVND (reference sequence). This CDR3 has 13 residues. CDR3 residues: CASSTTSGRPRFF. The CDR3, as DNA: TGTGCCAGTAGTACCACTAGCGGGAGGCCACGGTTCTTC.

The chain joins TRBV30 to TRBJ1-6; unclear D gene. Trimming removed 4 bases at V and 9 bases at J, with 13 bases between. Germline CDR1 GTSNPN, CDR2 SVGIG (reference sequence). This CDR3 has 13 amino acids. CDR3 sequence: CAWTGVVGSPLHF. DNA of the CDR3: TGTGCCTGGACGGGCGTAGTGGGTTCACCCCTCCACTTT.

This chain connects TRBV11-2 to TRBJ2-1; D unresolved. From germline, CDR1 is SGHAT and CDR2 FQNNGV. The CDR3 is 15 amino acids. Trimming took 2 bases from V and 3 from J, leaving 11 bases between them. CDR3 region: CASSLSPGYYNEQFF. In DNA form, the CDR3 reads TGTGCCAGCAGCTTATCCCCCGGGTACTACAATGAGCAGTTCTTC.

V usage is TRBV27 and J usage is TRBJ1-1; no clear D. This CDR3 is 13 amino acids long. V was trimmed by 7 bases and J by 6 bases, leaving 15 bases between them. The germline V gene has CDR1 MNHEY and CDR2 SMNVEV (reference sequence). Here the CDR3 DNA reads TGTGCCAGCAAGCCGATCAGGTCTGCTGAAGCTTTCTTT. As protein: CASKPIRSAEAFF.

This clone occurred a few times. The CDR3 sequence is CASSVQLAGGKNEQFF. CDR3 bases: TGTGCCAGCAGCGTCCAACTAGCGGGAGGGAAGAATGAGCAGTTCTTC. V usage is TRBV9 and J usage is TRBJ2-1; TRBD2 matches at 13 bases. This CDR3 is built from 16 residues. The V segment lost 2 bases and the J segment 7 bases; nucleotides outside the gene matches: 6. Germline values: CDR1 SGDLS, CDR2 YYNGEE. The full variable domain, in which reference TRBV9 and TRBJ2-1 provide the parts outside the CDR3, is DSGVTQTPKHLITATGQRVTLRCSPRSGDLSVYWYQQSLDQGLQFLIQYYNGEERAKGNILERFSAQQFPDLHSELNLSSLELGDSALYFCASSVQLAGGKNEQFFGPGTRLTVL.

The J gene is TRBJ1-5, the V gene TRBV7-8; 8 nucleotides match TRBD1. J gave up 5 bases and V 4 bases, and 10 bases lay outside the gene matches. The CDR3 loop spans 16 amino acids. From germline, CDR1 is SGHVS and CDR2 FQNEAQ. As DNA, the CDR3 is TGTGCCAGCAGCTCTCCGCGGACAGGGTACGATCAGCCCCAGCATTTT. Amino acids: CASSSPRTGYDQPQHF.

This clone appeared a few times. Different DNA sequences within this sample yield the same CDR3. The gene calls are TRBV5-6 and TRBJ1-1, with D uncertain. Trimming pared 2 bases from V and 0 bases from J, leaving 5 bases between. CDR1 and CDR2 (germline): SGHDT, YYEEEE. The length of the CDR3 is 13 residues. CDR3 amino acids: CASSLGMNTEAFF. The CDR3 coding sequence is TGTGCCAGCAGCTTAGGGATGAACACTGAAGCTTTCTTT.

This clone has only a few counts. The chain is built from TRBV19 and TRBJ2-3; D remains ambiguous. Trimming shortened V by 2 bases and J by 2 bases, and 11 bases separated the two germline ends. CDR3 length equals 15 residues. Germline V gene data show CDR1 as LNHDA and CDR2 as SQIVND (reference sequence). In DNA, the CDR3 is TGTGCCAGTAGTATACGGAGTCCAGCCACAGATACGCAGTATTTT. Its protein product is CASSIRSPATDTQYF.

J is TRBJ2-1 and V is TRBV6-1; possibly TRBD1 for D (6 bases). Germline CDR1 reads MNHNS; CDR2 reads SASEGT. The V gene lost 6 bases and the J gene lost 0 bases, with 9 bases spanning the gap. The CDR3 totals 14 residues. The CDR3 is CASRGTLSYNEQFF. For the CDR3, the DNA is TGTGCCAGCAGGGGGACACTCTCCTACAATGAGCAGTTCTTC.

This clone appeared many times. The V gene is TRBV7-2, the J gene TRBJ2-7, with 13 bases matching TRBD2. The CDR3 length is 16 residues. The V and J ends lost 4 bases and 4 bases, in that order; junction bases with no gene match: 7. From germline, CDR1 is SGHTA and CDR2 FQGNSA. The CDR3 bases are TGTGCCAGCAGCTCCCCCCGGACTAGCGGGAGATACGAGCAGTACTTC. This translates into CASSSPRTSGRYEQYF.